The rows below give T cell receptor beta chains drawn from one sample of a study of cytomegalovirus exposure and HLA in healthy donors. Some clones are missing from TCRdb's copy, which holds only in-frame ones; the method was immunoSEQ multiplex PCR. The sample lists approximately 190,000 clones; roughly 85% were seen once. Sequenced material: PBMCs. Receptors were obtained from a woman in her late teens or twenties in good health and CMV-seronegative. Both conserved end residues are part of each CDR3.

v_gene	CDR3aa
TRBV4-1	CASSQGGGNTIYF
TRBV11-3	CASSPGQGLNEQYF
TRBV7-2	CASSLGQNSYEQYF
TRBV27	CASSLFAGNGAFYGYTF
TRBV30	CAWREAGHTGELFF
TRBV7-2	CASSLGRGVLLGTQYF
TRBV14	CASSPGQHNYGYTF
TRBV30	CAWSFIRKSIYEQYF
TRBV4-2	CASSHSTAGANTEAFF
TRBV28	CASSPPGVETQYF
TRBV19	CASRASQGPWIQPQHF
TRBV7-9	CASSSDDRENQPQHF
TRBV7-9	CASKGGLANPNEQFF
TRBV19	CASSPGQGAGYEQYF
TRBV18	CASSPRGLAGGGYNEQFF
TRBV7-2	CASRRLGLAYQETQYF
TRBV7-9	CSSSPPLRGGNEQFF
TRBV30	CAWSSSFQETQYF
TRBV27	CASSLGSDRGSPYEQYF
TRBV15	CATSRDLSESEQFF
TRBV28	CASSFPGTLTEAFF
TRBV4-2	CASSQEPGQGYEQYF
TRBV27	CASSPQTSGRTYENF
TRBV4-3	CASSQDRGLRYGYTF
TRBV29-1	CSVLMRVYNEQFF
TRBV28	CASSLVRGQETQYF
TRBV7-2	CASSFLAMSSYEQYF
TRBV7-9	CASSLKAGESTDTQYF
TRBV29-1	CSAEGTVEDNEQFF
TRBV29-1	CSVEDHWSETNEKLFF
TRBV30	CAWSVGVRLLNEQFF
TRBV2	CASSEALTSGRVEETQYF
TRBV5-6	CASSLGTGSGNTIYF
TRBV28	CASNIAGGRDEQFF
TRBV27	CASTGTSRRAFF
TRBV19	CASSIGGSYEQYF
TRBV27	CASSPDRVNGYTF
TRBV9	CASSADSGIMWEQYF
TRBV9	CASSAPIVPAGELFF
TRBV19	CASRGGRGETQYF
TRBV5-8	CASIMGTQYF
TRBV28	CASSSKDYPLVQTQYF
TRBV19	CASTGFTSEAFF
TRBV6-5	CASSYSAGNTEAFF
TRBV6-5	CASSSLQGSGYTF
TRBV19	CASSLEGTGNYGYTF
TRBV7-2	CAGSIRQGADTEAFF
TRBV27	CASSLGKGFRDEKLFF
TRBV10-3	CAISLQGMNTEAFF
TRBV5-6	CASSLSISRGNEQFF
TRBV19	CASSVLATHNEQFF
TRBV6-4	CASSDSGRPANEQFF
TRBV28	CASSLWGSDLFF
TRBV28	CASSLRQGSYGYTF
TRBV7-8	CASRTGDSYEQYF
TRBV7-9	CASKLAEETQYF
TRBV7-9	CASSLDRTSGRVEQYF
TRBV18	CASSPGLAGGNEQFF
TRBV19	CASRPRTGTDTQYF